The 18 T cell receptor beta chains below were found in one sample sequenced in a study of T cell changes during pregnancy in multiple sclerosis. Assay: immunoSEQ multiplex PCR; the TCRdb copy retains only in-frame clones and omits some. The data show 40,000 to 55,000 clones, with roughly 90% seen just once and about 4.7% held by the top ten. The sample consisted of peripheral blood, taken in the second trimester of pregnancy. The source is a female donor in good health, enrolled as a control in a pregnancy study.

This chain connects TRBV10-3 to TRBJ1-2; a possible D gene is TRBD1 (6 bases). V lost 10 bases and J 4 bases, leaving 19 bases between the germline ends. The germline CDR1 and CDR2 sequences are ENHRY and SYGVKD. The CDR3 consists of 14 residues. The CDR3 nucleotides are TGTGCCACCACCAACCTCCAGGGGCTCTATGGCTACACCTTC. Its protein is CATTNLQGLYGYTF.

The gene calls are TRBV13 and TRBJ1-1; TRBD1 matches at 12 bases. CDR1 and CDR2 (germline): PRHDT, FYEKMQ (reference sequence). Germline trimming cut 4 bases from V and 1 base from J; bases unmatched to any gene: 1. The CDR3 is 15 residues long. CDR3 protein: CASSSGQGANTEAFF. In DNA, the CDR3 is TGTGCCAGCAGCTCGGGACAGGGGGCGAACACTGAAGCTTTCTTT.

This clone was recorded once. The CDR3 nucleotides are TGTGCCAGCAGCGTAGTAAGCGGGGCCAATGAGCAGTTCTTC. Translation gives CASSVVSGANEQFF. V gene TRBV9 combines with J gene TRBJ2-1; TRBD2 matches 7 bases. Unmatched junction bases numbered 3, after V lost 0 bases and J lost 6 bases. Germline V lookup: CDR1 SGDLS, CDR2 YYNGEE. This CDR3 has 14 amino acids.

The chain links TRBV9 to TRBJ2-1; 16 nucleotides align to TRBD2. The CDR3 has 16 amino acids. J was trimmed by 10 bases and V by 4 bases; bases with no gene match: 8. Germline lookup yields CDR1 SGDLS and CDR2 YYNGEE. DNA for the CDR3: TGTGCCAGCAGCACCGGGACTAGCGGGAGGGTCGGGGAGCAGTTCTTC. This codes for CASSTGTSGRVGEQFF. The variable domain in full, completed from reference TRBV9 and TRBJ2-1, reads DSGVTQTPKHLITATGQRVTLRCSPRSGDLSVYWYQQSLDQGLQFLIQYYNGEERAKGNILERFSAQQFPDLHSELNLSSLELGDSALYFCASSTGTSGRVGEQFFGPGTRLTVL.

The rearrangement uses TRBV18 and TRBJ1-5, with D uncertain. Trimming removed 1 base from V and 0 bases from J, with 10 bases in between. Germline loops: CDR1 KGHSH, CDR2 LQKENI. The CDR3 spans 16 residues. The CDR3 bases are TGTGCCAGCTCACCACTTCCAGTTAATAGCAATCAGCCCCAGCATTTT. Protein product: CASSPLPVNSNQPQHF.

CDR3 in DNA: TGTGCCAGCAGTGAAGGTGGAGGGACTGTCGGGCGAGAGACCCAGTACTTC. Translated: CASSEGGGTVGRETQYF. The chain links TRBV6-1 to TRBJ2-5; D is perhaps TRBD2 (6 bases). V was cut by 1 base and J by 4 bases, with 19 bases left in between. CDR1 and CDR2 from the germline V gene are MNHNS and SASEGT. This CDR3 is built from 17 residues.

The V and J genes are TRBV11-2 and TRBJ2-3; D unresolved. Germline lookup yields CDR1 SGHAT and CDR2 FQNNGV. The CDR3 is 15 residues long. V was cut by 1 base and J by 6 bases, with 14 bases left in between. The CDR3 DNA reads TGTGCCAGCAGCTTAGTGCTAGTAGGCGGCGATACGCAGTATTTT. Protein product: CASSLVLVGGDTQYF.

V usage is TRBV30 and J usage is TRBJ1-4, with 9 bases fitting TRBD1. CDR3 length: 14 residues. CDR1 is GTSNPN, CDR2 SVGIG, per germline (reference sequence). The J segment lost 5 bases and the V segment lost 4 bases, leaving 5 bases of the junction unmatched. The chain's CDR3 is CAWNMGTGNEKLFF. The CDR3 nucleotides are TGTGCCTGGAACATGGGGACAGGGAATGAAAAACTGTTTTTT.

The chain recombines TRBV29-1 with TRBJ2-5, with a tentative D call TRBD1 (6 bases). The CDR3 spans 12 residues. Germline CDR1 is SQVTM and CDR2 is ANQGSEA. Between the trimmed V and J ends, which lost 8 bases and 5 bases, there was a span of 15 bases. The CDR3 sequence is CSLIGGGETQYF. In DNA form, the CDR3 reads TGCAGCCTCATAGGGGGTGGGGAGACCCAGTACTTC. The whole variable domain, remainder taken from reference TRBV29-1 and TRBJ2-5, is SAVISQKPSRDICQRGTSLTIQCQVDSQVTMMFWYRQQPGQSLTLIATANQGSEATYESGFVIDKFPISRPNLTFSTLTVSNMSPEDSSIYLCSLIGGGETQYFGPGTRLLVL.

This clone was seen more than once but under ten times. The DNA for the CDR3 is TGCGCCAGCAGCTTGGCAGGGCCGAACACTGAAGCTTTCTTT. The encoded protein is CASSLAGPNTEAFF. The chain couples TRBV5-1 to TRBJ1-1, with a weak D call TRBD1 (5 bases). V lost 0 bases and J lost 1, with 7 bases in between. The CDR3 is made up of 14 amino acids. In germline, CDR1 is SGHRS, CDR2 YFSETQ.

The chain has TRBV19 and TRBJ2-7, with TRBD2 matching over 7 bases. This CDR3 comprises 15 residues. Germline CDR1 LNHDA, CDR2 SQIVND (reference sequence). V shed 3 bases, J shed 2 bases, and the junction held 7 bases outside the gene matches. The CDR3 DNA reads TGTGCCAGTAGTATTAGGGCTAGCGGAGCCTACGAGCAGTACTTC. Residues: CASSIRASGAYEQYF.

This chain joins TRBV11-2 and TRBJ1-1; unclear D gene. The CDR3 is made up of 14 amino acids. V was pared by 6 bases and J by 4 bases, with 15 bases between. From germline, CDR1 is SGHAT and CDR2 FQNNGV. The CDR3 sequence: CASRETVITTEAFF. CDR3 DNA: TGTGCCAGCAGGGAGACGGTTATTACCACTGAAGCTTTCTTT.

The V gene is TRBV19, the J gene TRBJ2-3; D not certain. Trimming took 3 bases from V and 4 from J, leaving 8 bases between them. The CDR3 covers 13 residues. Germline V CDR1 and CDR2: LNHDA, SQIVND (reference sequence). DNA of the CDR3: TGTGCCAGTAGTATCTCAGTTGCAGATACGCAGTATTTT. Amino acids: CASSISVADTQYF. Together with reference TRBV19 and TRBJ2-3, the CDR3 gives the full variable domain: DGGITQSPKYLFRKEGQNVTLSCEQNLNHDAMYWYRQDPGQGLRLIYYSQIVNDFQKGDIAEGYSVSREKKESFPLTVTSAQKNPTAFYLCASSISVADTQYFGPGTRLTVL.

DNA for the CDR3: TGTGCCAGTAGTGCACCCCGCCAAAACAGGGGCCTTCAGCCCCAGCATTTT. This gives the protein CASSAPRQNRGLQPQHF. The chain recombines TRBV19 with TRBJ1-5; 7 bases match TRBD1. CDR1 LNHDA and CDR2 SQIVND come from the germline V gene (reference sequence). V trimming: 5 bases; J trimming: 6 bases; junction bases outside the gene matches: 16. The CDR3 extends over 17 amino acids.

The J gene is TRBJ2-3, the V gene TRBV7-6; 7 positions agree with TRBD2. The V gene's germline CDR1 is SGHVS and CDR2 FNYEAQ. Unmatched junction bases numbered 10, after V lost 1 base and J lost 3 bases. This CDR3 has 17 residues. In DNA, the CDR3 is TGTGCCAGCAGCTTAGTCGTAAGCGGGGTAGGAACAGATACGCAGTATTTT. It yields the protein CASSLVVSGVGTDTQYF.

The chain joins TRBV19 to TRBJ2-1; 14 bases agree with TRBD2. Germline CDR1 is LNHDA and CDR2 is SQIVND (reference sequence). This CDR3 region has 19 residues. The trim removed 5 bases at V and 9 bases at J, leaving 18 bases unmatched. The CDR3 nucleotides are TGTGCCAGTAGTCCCTCCCCGGGACTAGCGGGGGTAAGGACTCTTGAGCAGTTCTTC. Amino acids: CASSPSPGLAGVRTLEQFF. Using reference TRBV19 and TRBJ2-1 for the parts outside the CDR3, the full variable domain is DGGITQSPKYLFRKEGQNVTLSCEQNLNHDAMYWYRQDPGQGLRLIYYSQIVNDFQKGDIAEGYSVSREKKESFPLTVTSAQKNPTAFYLCASSPSPGLAGVRTLEQFFGPGTRLTVL.

The chain recombines TRBV6-6 with TRBJ2-1, with TRBD1 matching 9 bases. Looked up from germline, CDR1 is MNHNY and CDR2 is SVGAGI (reference sequence). V shed 7 bases, J shed 4 bases, and the junction held 8 bases outside the gene matches. The CDR3 spans 15 residues. The CDR3: CASTPTGGLYNEQFF. For the CDR3, the DNA is TGTGCCAGCACCCCGACAGGGGGGCTTTACAATGAGCAGTTCTTC.

CDR3: CASSLQTSSTDTQYF. The CDR3 nucleotides are TGTGCCAGCAGTCTTCAGACTTCTAGCACAGATACGCAGTATTTT. The chain joins TRBV6-4 to TRBJ2-3, with no clear D. V lost 5 bases to trimming and J lost 0 bases, with 12 bases between them. Per the germline V gene, CDR1 is MRHNA and CDR2 is SNTAGT. The CDR3 loop spans 15 amino acids.